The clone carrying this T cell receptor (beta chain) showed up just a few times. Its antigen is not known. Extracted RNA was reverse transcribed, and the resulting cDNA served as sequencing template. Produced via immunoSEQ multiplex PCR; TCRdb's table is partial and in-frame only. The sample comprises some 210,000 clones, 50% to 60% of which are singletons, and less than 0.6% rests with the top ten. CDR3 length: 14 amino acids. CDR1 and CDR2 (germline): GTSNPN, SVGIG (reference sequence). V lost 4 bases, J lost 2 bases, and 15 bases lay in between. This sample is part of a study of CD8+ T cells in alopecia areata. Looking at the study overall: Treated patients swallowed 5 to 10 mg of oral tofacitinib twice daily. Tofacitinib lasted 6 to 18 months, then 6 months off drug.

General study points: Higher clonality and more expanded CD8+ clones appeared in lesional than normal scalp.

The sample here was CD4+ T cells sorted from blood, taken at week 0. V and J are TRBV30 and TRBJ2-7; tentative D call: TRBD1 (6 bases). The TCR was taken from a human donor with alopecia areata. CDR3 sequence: CAWMTSGAPYEQYF. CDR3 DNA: TGTGCCTGGATGACCTCAGGGGCGCCCTACGAGCAGTACTTC.